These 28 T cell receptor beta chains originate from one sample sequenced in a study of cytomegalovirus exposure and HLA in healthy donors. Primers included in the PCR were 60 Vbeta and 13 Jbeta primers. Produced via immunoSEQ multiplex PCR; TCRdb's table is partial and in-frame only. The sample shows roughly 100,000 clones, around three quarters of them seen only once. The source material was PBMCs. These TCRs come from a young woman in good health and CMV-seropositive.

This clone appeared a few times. CDR3 protein: CASSLRVRTSGHNEQFF. CDR3 coding DNA: TGTGCCAGCAGCTTAAGGGTAAGAACTTCAGGGCACAATGAGCAGTTCTTC. This rearrangement joins TRBV7-2 to TRBJ2-1; a weak D match, TRBD1 (5 bases). V was shortened by 2 bases and J by 5 bases, with 19 bases between the two germline ends. Germline loops: CDR1 SGHTA, CDR2 FQGNSA. CDR3 length: 17 residues.

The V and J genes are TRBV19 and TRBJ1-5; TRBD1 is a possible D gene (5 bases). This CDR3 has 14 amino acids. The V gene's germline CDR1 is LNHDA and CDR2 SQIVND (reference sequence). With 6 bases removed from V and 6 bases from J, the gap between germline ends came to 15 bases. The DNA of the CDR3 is TGTGCCAGTAGGGCCCTCGGGGGAAGTCAGCCCCAGCATTTT. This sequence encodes CASRALGGSQPQHF. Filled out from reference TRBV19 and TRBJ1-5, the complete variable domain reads DGGITQSPKYLFRKEGQNVTLSCEQNLNHDAMYWYRQDPGQGLRLIYYSQIVNDFQKGDIAEGYSVSREKKESFPLTVTSAQKNPTAFYLCASRALGGSQPQHFGDGTRLSIL.

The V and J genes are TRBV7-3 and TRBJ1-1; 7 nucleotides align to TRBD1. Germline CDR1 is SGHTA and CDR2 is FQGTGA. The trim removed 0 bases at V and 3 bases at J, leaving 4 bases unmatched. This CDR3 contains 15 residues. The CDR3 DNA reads TGTGCCAGCAGCTTAACGGGGACAGCATACACTGAAGCTTTCTTT. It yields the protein CASSLTGTAYTEAFF.

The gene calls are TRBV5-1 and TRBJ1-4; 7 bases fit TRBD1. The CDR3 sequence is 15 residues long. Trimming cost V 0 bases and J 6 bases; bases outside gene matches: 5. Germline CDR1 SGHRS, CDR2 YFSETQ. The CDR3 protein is CASSLGTGVDEKLFF. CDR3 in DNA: TGCGCCAGCAGCTTGGGGACAGGAGTCGATGAAAAACTGTTTTTT.

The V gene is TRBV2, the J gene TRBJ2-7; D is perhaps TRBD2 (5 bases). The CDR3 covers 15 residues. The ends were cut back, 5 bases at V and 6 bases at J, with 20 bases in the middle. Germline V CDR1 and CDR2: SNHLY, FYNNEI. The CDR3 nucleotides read TGTGCCAGCAGTTATCAGAGAGGGATTAACGGCGAGCAGTACTTC. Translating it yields CASSYQRGINGEQYF.

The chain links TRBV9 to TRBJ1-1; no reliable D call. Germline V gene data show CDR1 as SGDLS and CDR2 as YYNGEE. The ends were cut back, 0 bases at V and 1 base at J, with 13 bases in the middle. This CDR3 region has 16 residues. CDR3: CASSVEPGYRNTEAFF. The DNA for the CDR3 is TGTGCCAGCAGCGTAGAGCCGGGGTATAGGAACACTGAAGCTTTCTTT.

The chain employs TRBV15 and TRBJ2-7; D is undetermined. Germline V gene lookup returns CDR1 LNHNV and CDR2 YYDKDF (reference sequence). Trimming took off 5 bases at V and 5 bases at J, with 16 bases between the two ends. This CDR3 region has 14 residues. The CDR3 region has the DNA TGTGCCACCAGCGGCCGGGTCCACTTCGACGAGCAGTACTTC. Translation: CATSGRVHFDEQYF.

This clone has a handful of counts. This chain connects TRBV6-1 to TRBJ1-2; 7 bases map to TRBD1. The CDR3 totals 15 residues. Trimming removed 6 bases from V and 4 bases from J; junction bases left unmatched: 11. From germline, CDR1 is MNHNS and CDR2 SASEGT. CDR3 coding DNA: TGTGCCAGCAGCCAAGGACAGGCGTTAGTCTATGGCTACACCTTC. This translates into CASSQGQALVYGYTF.

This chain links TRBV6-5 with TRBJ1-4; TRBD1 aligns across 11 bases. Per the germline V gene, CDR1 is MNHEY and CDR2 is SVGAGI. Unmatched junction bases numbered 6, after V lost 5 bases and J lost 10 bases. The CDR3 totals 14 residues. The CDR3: CASSTDRGLVKLFF. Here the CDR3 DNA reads TGTGCCAGCAGTACGGACAGGGGGCTTGTAAAACTGTTTTTT.

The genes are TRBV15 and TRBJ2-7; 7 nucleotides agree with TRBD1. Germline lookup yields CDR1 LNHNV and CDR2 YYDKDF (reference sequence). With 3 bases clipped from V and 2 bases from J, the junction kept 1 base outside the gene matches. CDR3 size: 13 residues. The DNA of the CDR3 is TGTGCCACCAGCAGGGACAGGACCTACGAGCAGTACTTC. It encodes CATSRDRTYEQYF.

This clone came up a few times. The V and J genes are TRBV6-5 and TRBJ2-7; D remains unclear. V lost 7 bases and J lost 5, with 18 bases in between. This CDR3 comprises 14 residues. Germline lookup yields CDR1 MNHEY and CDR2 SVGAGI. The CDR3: CASKMTVITHEQYF. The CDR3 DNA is TGTGCCAGCAAGATGACTGTGATCACCCACGAGCAGTACTTC.

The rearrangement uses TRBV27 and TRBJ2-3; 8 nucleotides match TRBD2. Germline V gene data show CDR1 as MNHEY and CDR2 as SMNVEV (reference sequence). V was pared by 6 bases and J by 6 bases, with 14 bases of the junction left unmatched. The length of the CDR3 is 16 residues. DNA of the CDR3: TGTGCCAGCAGGTGGGGGCGCGGTAGCGGGGCCGATACGCAGTATTTT. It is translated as CASRWGRGSGADTQYF.

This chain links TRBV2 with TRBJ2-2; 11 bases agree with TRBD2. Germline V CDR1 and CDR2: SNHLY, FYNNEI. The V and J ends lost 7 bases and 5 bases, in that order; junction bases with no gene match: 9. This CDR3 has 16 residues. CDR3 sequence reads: CASTPPGTSGTGELFF. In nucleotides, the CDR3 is TGTGCCAGCACTCCTCCCGGGACTAGCGGTACCGGGGAGCTGTTTTTT.

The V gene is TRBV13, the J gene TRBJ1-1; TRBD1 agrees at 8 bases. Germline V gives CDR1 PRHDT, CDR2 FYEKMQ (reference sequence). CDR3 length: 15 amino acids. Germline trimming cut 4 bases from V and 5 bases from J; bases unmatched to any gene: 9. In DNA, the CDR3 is TGTGCCAGCAGCTCAGGTGGGACAGGAAGGACTGAAGCTTTCTTT. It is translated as CASSSGGTGRTEAFF.

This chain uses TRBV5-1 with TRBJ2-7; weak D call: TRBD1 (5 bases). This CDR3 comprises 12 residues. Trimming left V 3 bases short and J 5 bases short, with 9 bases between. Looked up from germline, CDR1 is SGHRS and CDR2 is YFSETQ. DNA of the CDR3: TGCGCCAGCAGCTCCCAGGGTCACGAGCAGTACTTC. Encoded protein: CASSSQGHEQYF.

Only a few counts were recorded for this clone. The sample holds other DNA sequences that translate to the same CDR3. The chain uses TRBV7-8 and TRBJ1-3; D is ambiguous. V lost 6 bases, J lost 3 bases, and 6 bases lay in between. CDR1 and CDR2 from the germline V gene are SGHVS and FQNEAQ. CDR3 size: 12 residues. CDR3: CASSYSGNTIYF. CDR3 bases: TGTGCCAGCAGTTACAGTGGAAACACCATATATTTT.

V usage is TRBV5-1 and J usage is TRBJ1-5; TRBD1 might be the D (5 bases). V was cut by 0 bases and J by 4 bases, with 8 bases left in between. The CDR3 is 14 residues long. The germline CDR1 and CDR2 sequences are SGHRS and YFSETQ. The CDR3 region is CASSLGQPNQPQHF. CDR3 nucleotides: TGCGCCAGCAGCTTGGGACAGCCTAATCAGCCCCAGCATTTT.

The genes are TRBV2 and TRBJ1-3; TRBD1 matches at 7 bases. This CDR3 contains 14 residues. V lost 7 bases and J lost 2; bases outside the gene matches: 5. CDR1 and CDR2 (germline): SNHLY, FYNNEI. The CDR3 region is CASTYRGTGNTIYF. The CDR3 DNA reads TGTGCCAGCACCTACAGGGGTACTGGAAACACCATATATTTT.

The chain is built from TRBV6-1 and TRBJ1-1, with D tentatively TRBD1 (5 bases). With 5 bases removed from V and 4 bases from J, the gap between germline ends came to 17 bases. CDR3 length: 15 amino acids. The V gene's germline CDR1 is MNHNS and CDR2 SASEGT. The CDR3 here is CASSRSTLRATEAFF. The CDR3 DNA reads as TGTGCCAGCAGTCGATCGACCCTCAGGGCCACTGAAGCTTTCTTT.

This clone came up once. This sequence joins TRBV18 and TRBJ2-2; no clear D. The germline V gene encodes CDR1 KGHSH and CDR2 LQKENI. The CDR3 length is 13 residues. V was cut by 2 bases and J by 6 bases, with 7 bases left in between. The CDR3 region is CASSPRGAGELFF. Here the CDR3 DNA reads TGTGCCAGCTCACCAAGAGGCGCCGGGGAGCTGTTTTTT.

The CDR3 protein is CASSLGGLQVGEAFF. CDR3 coding DNA: TGTGCCAGCAGCTTGGGAGGGCTACAAGTGGGTGAAGCTTTCTTT. This chain links TRBV5-6 with TRBJ1-1; D gene unclear. CDR3 length: 15 residues. Between the trimmed V and J ends, which lost 0 bases and 7 bases, there was a span of 16 bases. Per germline, CDR1 SGHDT and CDR2 YYEEEE.

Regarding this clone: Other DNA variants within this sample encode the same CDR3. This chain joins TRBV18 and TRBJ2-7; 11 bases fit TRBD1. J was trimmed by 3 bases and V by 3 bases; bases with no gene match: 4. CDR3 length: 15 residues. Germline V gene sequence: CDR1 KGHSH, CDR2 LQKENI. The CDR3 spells CASSPGTGGGYEQYF. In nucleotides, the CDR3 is TGTGCCAGCTCACCCGGGACAGGGGGAGGCTACGAGCAGTACTTC.

CDR3 in DNA: TGCGCCAGCAGCTTGGCCGAGGGGGTAAGGACTGAAGCTTTCTTT. Its translation is CASSLAEGVRTEAFF. The chain uses TRBV5-1 and TRBJ1-1; a weak D match, TRBD1 (6 bases). The CDR3 has 15 amino acids. Looked up from germline, CDR1 is SGHRS and CDR2 is YFSETQ. V dropped 0 bases and J dropped 5 bases, with 14 bases sitting between them.

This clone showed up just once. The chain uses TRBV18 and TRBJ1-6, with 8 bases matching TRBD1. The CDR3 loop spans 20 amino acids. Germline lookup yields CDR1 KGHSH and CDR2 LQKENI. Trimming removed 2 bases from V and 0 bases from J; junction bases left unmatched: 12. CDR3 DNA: TGTGCCAGCTCACCATTCGGACAGGGTCCTATTGGCTCCTATAATTCACCCCTCCACTTT. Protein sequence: CASSPFGQGPIGSYNSPLHF.

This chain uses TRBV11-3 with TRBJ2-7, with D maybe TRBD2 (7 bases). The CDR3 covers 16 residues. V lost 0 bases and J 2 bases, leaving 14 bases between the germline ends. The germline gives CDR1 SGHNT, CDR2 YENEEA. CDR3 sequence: CASSLEKGGGTYEQYF. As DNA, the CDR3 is TGTGCCAGCAGCTTAGAGAAAGGCGGGGGCACCTACGAGCAGTACTTC.

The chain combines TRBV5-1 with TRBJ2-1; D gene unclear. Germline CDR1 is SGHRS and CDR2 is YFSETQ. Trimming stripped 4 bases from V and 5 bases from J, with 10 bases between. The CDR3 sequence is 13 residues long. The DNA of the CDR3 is TGCGCCAGCAGCCGGTCGGTGGACAATGAGCAGTTCTTC. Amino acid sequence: CASSRSVDNEQFF.

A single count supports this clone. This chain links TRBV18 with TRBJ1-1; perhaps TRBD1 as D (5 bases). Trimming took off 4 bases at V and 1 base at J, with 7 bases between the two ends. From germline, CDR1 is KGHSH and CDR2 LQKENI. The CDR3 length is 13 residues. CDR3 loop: CASSRGGNTEAFF. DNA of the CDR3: TGTGCCAGCTCACGGGGGGGGAACACTGAAGCTTTCTTT.

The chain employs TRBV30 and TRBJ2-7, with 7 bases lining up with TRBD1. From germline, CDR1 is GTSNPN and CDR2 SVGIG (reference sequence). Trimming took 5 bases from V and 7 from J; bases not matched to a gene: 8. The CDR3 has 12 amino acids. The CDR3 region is CAWARDSWEQYF. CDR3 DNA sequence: TGTGCCTGGGCCAGGGACAGCTGGGAGCAGTACTTC.